The rows below give T cell receptor beta chains drawn from one sample of a study of cytotoxic CD8 clonotypes in ibrutinib-treated CLL. Measured with immunoSEQ multiplex PCR; TCRdb has only the in-frame clones, and not every one. The sample has 100,000 to 150,000 clones; 80% to 90% are singletons. Material: PBMCs, obtained after 24 months of ibrutinib treatment. The receptor source for this set is a human donor with chronic lymphocytic leukemia. Both conserved end residues are part of each CDR3. Fields, in order: CDR3 DNA, CDR3 protein, D gene, V gene, clone size, J gene. A D gene is named only where the DNA matches it firmly. Size is omitted from some rows. Given values are once, few, many or a class for expanded clones.

DNA: TGTGCCAGCAGCTTAGTGGTAGGGAACACTGAAGCTTTCTTT; CDR3: CASSLVVGNTEAFF; D: NA; V: TRBV7-2; size: NA; J: TRBJ1-1
DNA: TGCGCCAGCAGCTTGGGGACGGCTGGCTACACCTTC; CDR3: CASSLGTAGYTF; D: NA; V: TRBV5-1; size: few; J: TRBJ1-2
DNA: TGCAGCGTTGCGTCCGGGACCGCCTCCTACGAGCAGTACTTC; CDR3: CSVASGTASYEQYF; D: NA; V: TRBV29-1; size: NA; J: TRBJ2-7
DNA: TGTGCCAGCAACCTCGGGGGGGTCAATGAGCAGTTCTTC; CDR3: CASNLGGVNEQFF; D: TRBD2; V: TRBV14; size: NA; J: TRBJ2-1
DNA: TGTGCCAGCAGCTTATGGCCGGAAGAAGCTTTCTTT; CDR3: CASSLWPEEAFF; D: NA; V: TRBV7-2; size: NA; J: TRBJ1-1
DNA: TGTGCCAGCATCGAGGGGGTACAGAACTACGAGCAGTACTTC; CDR3: CASIEGVQNYEQYF; D: NA; V: TRBV28; size: NA; J: TRBJ2-7
DNA: TGTGCCAGCAGCCAAGAGGACAGGGGCACTTCACCCCTCCACTTT; CDR3: CASSQEDRGTSPLHF; D: TRBD1; V: TRBV4-2; size: NA; J: TRBJ1-6
DNA: TGTGCCATCAGTGAGTCCGGGACAGGGGCGAGAGATACGCAGTATTTT; CDR3: CAISESGTGARDTQYF; D: TRBD1; V: TRBV10-3; size: NA; J: TRBJ2-3
DNA: TGTGCCAGCAGCGTAGAGGCGGGGTCCCGGGGAGATACGCAGTATTTT; CDR3: CASSVEAGSRGDTQYF; D: NA; V: TRBV9; size: NA; J: TRBJ2-3
DNA: TGTGCCAGCAACCGGGACAGGGAGTTCGAGCAGTACTTC; CDR3: CASNRDREFEQYF; D: TRBD1; V: TRBV2; size: NA; J: TRBJ2-7
DNA: TGTGCCAGCAGCCTAGAGGGGGGTTACGAGCAGTACTTC; CDR3: CASSLEGGYEQYF; D: NA; V: TRBV4-2; size: NA; J: TRBJ2-7
DNA: TGTGCCAGCAGACCCACAGGGATTTTAGGTCAGCCCCAGCATTTT; CDR3: CASRPTGILGQPQHF; D: NA; V: TRBV28; size: NA; J: TRBJ1-5
DNA: TGTGCCACCAGCAGACCAGGCGGGCTGCTACAAGAGACCCAGTACTTC; CDR3: CATSRPGGLLQETQYF; D: NA; V: TRBV15; size: NA; J: TRBJ2-5
DNA: TGTGCCAGCTCACCATTGACTAGCGGGAGGGCCAGCTACAATGAGCAGTTCTTC; CDR3: CASSPLTSGRASYNEQFF; D: TRBD2; V: TRBV18; size: NA; J: TRBJ2-1
DNA: TGTGCCAGCAGTTACACCCCGGCCCTCCCGGGGGAGCAGTACTTC; CDR3: CASSYTPALPGEQYF; D: NA; V: TRBV6-5; size: few; J: TRBJ2-7
DNA: TGTGCCAGCTCACCACCAGGGTGGGGCTACACCTTC; CDR3: CASSPPGWGYTF; D: NA; V: TRBV18; size: NA; J: TRBJ1-2
DNA: TGTGCCAGCAGTGGAGCGGGAGGTACCTACAATGAGCAGTTCTTC; CDR3: CASSGAGGTYNEQFF; D: TRBD2; V: TRBV28; size: NA; J: TRBJ2-1
DNA: TGTGCCAGCAGCGTAGGGACATACCAAGAGACCCAGTACTTC; CDR3: CASSVGTYQETQYF; D: NA; V: TRBV9; size: NA; J: TRBJ2-5
DNA: TGTGCCAGTAGTATCGTAGCGGGGAACAAACCCCTCCACTTT; CDR3: CASSIVAGNKPLHF; D: NA; V: TRBV19; size: NA; J: TRBJ1-6
DNA: TGTGCCAGCAGAATGACGGGACAGGGCTCCTACGAGCAGTACTTC; CDR3: CASRMTGQGSYEQYF; D: TRBD1; V: TRBV25-1; size: NA; J: TRBJ2-7
DNA: TGTGCCAGTAGTATTCGGGTAGGGACGAGCTCTGGAAACACCATATATTTT; CDR3: CASSIRVGTSSGNTIYF; D: NA; V: TRBV19; size: NA; J: TRBJ1-3
DNA: TGTGCCAGCAGCTTAGCCAACAGGGGGAACACTGAAGCTTTCTTT; CDR3: CASSLANRGNTEAFF; D: TRBD1; V: TRBV7-8; size: NA; J: TRBJ1-1
DNA: TGTGCCAGCAGGCGGGACAGGGTAAATGGCTACACCTTC; CDR3: CASRRDRVNGYTF; D: TRBD1; V: TRBV27; size: NA; J: TRBJ1-2
DNA: TGTGCCAGCAGCCCTGACCGTCCAGGGGAGACCCAGTACTTC; CDR3: CASSPDRPGETQYF; D: NA; V: TRBV5-8; size: once; J: TRBJ2-5
DNA: TGTGCCAGCAGCTTTTCACAGGGGAATGAAAAACTGTTTTTT; CDR3: CASSFSQGNEKLFF; D: TRBD1; V: TRBV7-9; size: NA; J: TRBJ1-4
DNA: TGTGCCTGGAGTGGGGACAGGGTCTACGAGCAGTACTTC; CDR3: CAWSGDRVYEQYF; D: TRBD1; V: TRBV30; size: NA; J: TRBJ2-7
DNA: TGTGCCAGCAGTTCTAGCGGGATCGATACGCAGTATTTT; CDR3: CASSSSGIDTQYF; D: TRBD2; V: TRBV7-3; size: NA; J: TRBJ2-3
DNA: TGTGCCAGCAGCCCCCGGGCTAGCGGGGGGACAACTATAACGAATGAGCAGTTCTTC; CDR3: CASSPRASGGTTITNEQFF; D: TRBD2; V: TRBV9; size: NA; J: TRBJ2-1
DNA: TGTGCCAGCAGCTTGGGGGTAGCGGTACACTTC; CDR3: CASSLGVAVHF; D: NA; V: TRBV5-4; size: NA; J: TRBJ2-5
DNA: TGTGCCAGCAGCCTCCGTAGCGGGAGGGCTGAGGCAGAGACCCAGTACTTC; CDR3: CASSLRSGRAEAETQYF; D: NA; V: TRBV21-1; size: NA; J: TRBJ2-5
DNA: TGTGCCAGCTGTGACAGGGCCGGGACAGATACGCAGTATTTT; CDR3: CASCDRAGTDTQYF; D: TRBD1; V: TRBV18; size: NA; J: TRBJ2-3
DNA: TGTGCCAGCAGCGCCAAAGGCACAGGGGGAAAGAATGAGCAGTTCTTC; CDR3: CASSAKGTGGKNEQFF; D: TRBD1; V: TRBV11-2; size: NA; J: TRBJ2-1
DNA: TGTGCCAGTAGGGCGACAGGGGGCCTGTTCAATGAGCAGTTCTTC; CDR3: CASRATGGLFNEQFF; D: TRBD1; V: TRBV19; size: NA; J: TRBJ2-1
DNA: TGTGCCAGCAGCCCTTTGGGCCTAGCGGTTTATAAAAACATTCAGTACTTC; CDR3: CASSPLGLAVYKNIQYF; D: TRBD2; V: TRBV28; size: NA; J: TRBJ2-4
DNA: TGTGCCAGCAGGAGACAGGGACCGGACTACGAGCAGTACTTC; CDR3: CASRRQGPDYEQYF; D: TRBD1; V: TRBV27; size: NA; J: TRBJ2-7
DNA: TGTGCCAGCAGTACAACAGGGTTCTATGGCTACACCTTC; CDR3: CASSTTGFYGYTF; D: NA; V: TRBV28; size: NA; J: TRBJ1-2
DNA: TGTGCCAGCAGTTTTCAGCGCGCCTTTGTCTATGAGCAGTTCTTC; CDR3: CASSFQRAFVYEQFF; D: NA; V: TRBV28; size: NA; J: TRBJ2-1
DNA: TGTGCCAGCAGCCTCTTAGTTGGAAACACCATATATTTT; CDR3: CASSLLVGNTIYF; D: NA; V: TRBV5-6; size: NA; J: TRBJ1-3
DNA: TGTGCCAGCTATAGCAGGGAGAGTGAAAAACTGTTTTTT; CDR3: CASYSRESEKLFF; D: NA; V: TRBV27; size: NA; J: TRBJ1-4
DNA: TGTGCCAGAAGCTTGGACTTGGGACTTACCTACAATGAGCAGTTCTTC; CDR3: CARSLDLGLTYNEQFF; D: NA; V: TRBV5-3; size: medium-sized; J: TRBJ2-1
DNA: TGTGCCAGCAGTTCGGCGTCGAGACGCTACGAGCAGTACTTC; CDR3: CASSSASRRYEQYF; D: NA; V: TRBV28; size: once; J: TRBJ2-7